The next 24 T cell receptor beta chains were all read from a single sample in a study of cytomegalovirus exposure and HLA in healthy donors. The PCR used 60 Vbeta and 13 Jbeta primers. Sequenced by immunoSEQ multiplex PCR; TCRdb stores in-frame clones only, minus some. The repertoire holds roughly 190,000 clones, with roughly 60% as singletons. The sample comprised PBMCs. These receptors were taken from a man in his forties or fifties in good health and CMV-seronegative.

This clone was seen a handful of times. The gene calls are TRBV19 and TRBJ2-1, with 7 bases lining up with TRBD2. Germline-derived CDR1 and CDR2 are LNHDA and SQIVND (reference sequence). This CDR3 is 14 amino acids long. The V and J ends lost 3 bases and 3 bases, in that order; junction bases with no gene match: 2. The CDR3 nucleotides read TGTGCCAGTAGTATTCGGGACTACTACAATGAGCAGTTCTTC. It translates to CASSIRDYYNEQFF.

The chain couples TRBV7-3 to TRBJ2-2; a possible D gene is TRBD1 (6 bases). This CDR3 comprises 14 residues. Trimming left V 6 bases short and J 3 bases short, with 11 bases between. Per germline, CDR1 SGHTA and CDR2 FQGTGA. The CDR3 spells CASRHRADTGELFF. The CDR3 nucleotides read TGTGCCAGCAGACACAGGGCTGACACCGGGGAGCTGTTTTTT.

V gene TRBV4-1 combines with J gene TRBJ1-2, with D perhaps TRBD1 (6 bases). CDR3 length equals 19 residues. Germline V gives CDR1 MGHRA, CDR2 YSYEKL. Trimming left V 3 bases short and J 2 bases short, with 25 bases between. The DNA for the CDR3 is TGCGCCAGCAGCCAGTCTCGAATTTCCCGGGACACAGACAACTATGGCTACACCTTC. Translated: CASSQSRISRDTDNYGYTF.

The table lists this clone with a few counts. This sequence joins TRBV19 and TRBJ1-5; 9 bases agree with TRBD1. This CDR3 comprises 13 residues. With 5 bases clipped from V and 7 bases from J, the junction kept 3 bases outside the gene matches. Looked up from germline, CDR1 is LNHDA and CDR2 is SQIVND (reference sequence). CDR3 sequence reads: CASSRDREQPQHF. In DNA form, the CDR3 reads TGTGCCAGTAGTCGGGACAGGGAACAGCCCCAGCATTTT.

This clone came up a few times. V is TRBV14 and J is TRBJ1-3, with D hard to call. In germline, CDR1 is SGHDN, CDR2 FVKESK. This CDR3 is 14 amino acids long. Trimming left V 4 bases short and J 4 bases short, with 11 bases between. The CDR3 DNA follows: TGTGCCAGCAGCCCCCGGAGAGAAGGAAACACCATATATTTT. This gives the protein CASSPRREGNTIYF.

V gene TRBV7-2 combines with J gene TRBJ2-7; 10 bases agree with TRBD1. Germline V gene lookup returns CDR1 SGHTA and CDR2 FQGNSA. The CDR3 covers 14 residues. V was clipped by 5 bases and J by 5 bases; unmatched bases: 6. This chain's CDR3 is CASSPRDRGNEQYF. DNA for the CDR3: TGTGCCAGCAGCCCAAGGGACAGGGGCAACGAGCAGTACTTC.

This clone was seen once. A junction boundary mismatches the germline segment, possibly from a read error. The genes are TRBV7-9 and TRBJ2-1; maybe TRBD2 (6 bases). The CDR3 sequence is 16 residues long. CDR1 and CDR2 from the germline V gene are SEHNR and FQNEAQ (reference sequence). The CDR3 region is CSSSRMIREKEKEQFF. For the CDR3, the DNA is TGTTCCAGCAGCCGTATGATTCGGGAGAAGGAAAAGGAGCAGTTCTTC.

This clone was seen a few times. This chain's CDR3 is CASSSGQGLDEQYF. The CDR3 region has the DNA TGTGCCAGCAGCTCAGGACAGGGGTTGGACGAGCAGTACTTC. The chain joins TRBV7-9 to TRBJ2-7, with 9 nucleotides matching TRBD1. Trimming cost V 4 bases and J 5 bases; bases outside gene matches: 6. Germline-derived CDR1 and CDR2 are SEHNR and FQNEAQ (reference sequence). The CDR3 contains 14 residues.

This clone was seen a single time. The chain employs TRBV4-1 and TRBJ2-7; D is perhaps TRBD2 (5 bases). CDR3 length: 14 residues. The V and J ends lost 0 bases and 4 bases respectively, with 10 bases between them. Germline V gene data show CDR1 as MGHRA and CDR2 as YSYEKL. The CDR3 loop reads CASSQDIRGYEQYF. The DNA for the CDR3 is TGCGCCAGCAGCCAAGATATCCGGGGATACGAGCAGTACTTC.

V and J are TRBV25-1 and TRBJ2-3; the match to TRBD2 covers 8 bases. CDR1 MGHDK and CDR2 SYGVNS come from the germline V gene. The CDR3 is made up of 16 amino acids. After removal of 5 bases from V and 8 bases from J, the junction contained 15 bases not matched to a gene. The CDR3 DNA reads TGTGCCAGCAGTTCCGGTTCGGGACTAGGTTTGGGTACGCAGTATTTT. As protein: CASSSGSGLGLGTQYF.

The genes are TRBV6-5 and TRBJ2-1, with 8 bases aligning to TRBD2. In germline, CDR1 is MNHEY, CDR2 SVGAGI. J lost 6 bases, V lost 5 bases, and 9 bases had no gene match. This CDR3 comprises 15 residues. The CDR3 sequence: CASSPGTRISNEQFF. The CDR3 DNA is TGTGCCAGCAGTCCCGGGACTAGAATTAGCAATGAGCAGTTCTTC.

The CDR3 is CASSFGLDLEQFF. The CDR3 bases are TGTGCCAGCAGCTTCGGACTAGACCTTGAGCAGTTCTTC. The J gene is TRBJ2-1, the V gene TRBV6-5, with 7 bases fitting TRBD2. V dropped 6 bases and J dropped 9; count of bases not matched to a gene: 8. This CDR3 has 13 amino acids. The V gene's germline CDR1 is MNHEY and CDR2 SVGAGI.

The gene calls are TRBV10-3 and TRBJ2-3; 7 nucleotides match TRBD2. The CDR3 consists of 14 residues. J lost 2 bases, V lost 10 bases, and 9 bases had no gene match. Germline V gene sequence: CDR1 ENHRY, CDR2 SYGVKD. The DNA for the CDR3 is TGTGCCACCCAAGCGGGGCCAATCACAGATACGCAGTATTTT. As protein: CATQAGPITDTQYF.

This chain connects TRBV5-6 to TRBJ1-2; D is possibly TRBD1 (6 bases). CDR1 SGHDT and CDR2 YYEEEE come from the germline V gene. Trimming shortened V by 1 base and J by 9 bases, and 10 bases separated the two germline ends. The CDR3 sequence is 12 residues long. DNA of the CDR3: TGTGCCAGCAGCTTGCAGGGGCTCAGCTACACCTTC. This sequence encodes CASSLQGLSYTF.

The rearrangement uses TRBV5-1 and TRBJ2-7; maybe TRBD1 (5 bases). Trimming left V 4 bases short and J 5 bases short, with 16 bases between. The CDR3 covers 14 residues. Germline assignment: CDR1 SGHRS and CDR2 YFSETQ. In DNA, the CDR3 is TGCGCCAGCAGCCTCATGGGGCAGTCTGACGAGCAGTACTTC. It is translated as CASSLMGQSDEQYF.

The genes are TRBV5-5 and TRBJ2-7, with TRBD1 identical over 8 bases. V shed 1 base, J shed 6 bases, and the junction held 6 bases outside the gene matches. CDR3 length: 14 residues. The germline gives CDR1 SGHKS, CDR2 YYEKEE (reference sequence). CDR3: CASSLSGGKGEQYF. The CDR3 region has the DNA TGTGCCAGCAGCTTGTCAGGGGGCAAGGGCGAGCAGTACTTC.

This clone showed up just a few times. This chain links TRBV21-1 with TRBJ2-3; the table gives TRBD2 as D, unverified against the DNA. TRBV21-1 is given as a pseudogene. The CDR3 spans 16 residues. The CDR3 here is CASSKWRWDFADTQYF. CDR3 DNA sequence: TGTGCCAGCAGCAAATGGCGGTGGGACTTCGCAGATACGCAGTATTTT.

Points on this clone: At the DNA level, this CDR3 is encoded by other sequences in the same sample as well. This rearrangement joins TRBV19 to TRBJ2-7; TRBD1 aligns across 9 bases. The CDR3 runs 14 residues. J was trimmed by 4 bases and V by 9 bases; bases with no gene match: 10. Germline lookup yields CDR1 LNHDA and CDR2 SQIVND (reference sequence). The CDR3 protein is CASSQIGQGYEQYF. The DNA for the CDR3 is TGTGCCAGCAGCCAAATAGGACAGGGGTACGAGCAGTACTTC.

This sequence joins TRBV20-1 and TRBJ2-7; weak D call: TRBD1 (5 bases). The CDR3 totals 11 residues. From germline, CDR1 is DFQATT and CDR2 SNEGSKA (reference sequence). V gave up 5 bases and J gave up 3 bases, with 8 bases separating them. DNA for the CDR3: TGCAGTGCTTATGACAGCTACGAGCAGTACTTC. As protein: CSAYDSYEQYF.

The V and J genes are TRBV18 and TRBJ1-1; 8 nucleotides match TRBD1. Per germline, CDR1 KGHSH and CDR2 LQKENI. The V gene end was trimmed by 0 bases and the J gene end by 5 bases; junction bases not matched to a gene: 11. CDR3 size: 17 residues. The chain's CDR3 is CASSPPRAGGALTEAFF. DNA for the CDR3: TGTGCCAGCTCACCACCTCGGGCAGGGGGCGCGTTAACTGAAGCTTTCTTT.

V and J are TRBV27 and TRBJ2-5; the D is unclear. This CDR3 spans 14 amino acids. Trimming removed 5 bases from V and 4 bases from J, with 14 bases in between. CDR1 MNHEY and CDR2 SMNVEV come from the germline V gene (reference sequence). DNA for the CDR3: TGTGCCAGCAGTCCCTCACGGAGCTCAGAGACCCAGTACTTC. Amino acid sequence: CASSPSRSSETQYF.

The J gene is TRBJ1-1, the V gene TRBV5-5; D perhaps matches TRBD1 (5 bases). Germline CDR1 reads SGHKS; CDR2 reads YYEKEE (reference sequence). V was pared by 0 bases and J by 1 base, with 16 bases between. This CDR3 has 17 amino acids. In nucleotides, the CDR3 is TGTGCCAGCAGCTTGGACAGGCCTGATAGGTGGAACACTGAAGCTTTCTTT. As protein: CASSLDRPDRWNTEAFF.

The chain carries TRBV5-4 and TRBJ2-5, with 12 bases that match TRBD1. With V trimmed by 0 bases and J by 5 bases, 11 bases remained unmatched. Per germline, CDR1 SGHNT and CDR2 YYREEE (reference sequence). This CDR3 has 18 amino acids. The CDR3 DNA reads TGTGCCAGCAGCTTGGGGGACAGGGGGCCAATCTGGGCCGAGACCCAGTACTTC. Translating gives CASSLGDRGPIWAETQYF. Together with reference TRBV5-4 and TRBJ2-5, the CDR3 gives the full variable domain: ETGVTQSPTHLIKTRGQQVTLRCSSQSGHNTVSWYQQALGQGPQFIFQYYREEENGRGNFPPRFSGLQFPNYSSELNVNALELDDSALYLCASSLGDRGPIWAETQYFGPGTRLLVL.

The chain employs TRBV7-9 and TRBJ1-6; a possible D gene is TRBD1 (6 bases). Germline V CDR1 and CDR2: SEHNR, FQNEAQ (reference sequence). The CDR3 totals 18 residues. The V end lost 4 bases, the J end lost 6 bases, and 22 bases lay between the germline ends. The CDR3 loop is CASSSLNTGKGFNSPLHF. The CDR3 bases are TGTGCCAGCAGCTCGTTAAATACAGGGAAAGGCTTTAATTCACCCCTCCACTTT.